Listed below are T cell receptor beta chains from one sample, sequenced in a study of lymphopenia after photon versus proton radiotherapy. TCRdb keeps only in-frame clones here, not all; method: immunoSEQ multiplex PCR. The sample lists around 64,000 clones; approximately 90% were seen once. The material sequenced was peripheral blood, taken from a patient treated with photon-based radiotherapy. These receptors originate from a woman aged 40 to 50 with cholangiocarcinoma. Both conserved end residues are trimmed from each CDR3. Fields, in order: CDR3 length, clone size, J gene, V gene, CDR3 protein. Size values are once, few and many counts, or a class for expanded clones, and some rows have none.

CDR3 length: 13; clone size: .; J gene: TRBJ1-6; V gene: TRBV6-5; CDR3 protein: ASSYYRTGNSPLH
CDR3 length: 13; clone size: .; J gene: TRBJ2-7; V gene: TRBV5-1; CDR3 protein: ASRNTMGALGEQY
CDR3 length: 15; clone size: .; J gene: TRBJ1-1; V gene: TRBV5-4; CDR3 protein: ASSDRTGGVRGTEAF
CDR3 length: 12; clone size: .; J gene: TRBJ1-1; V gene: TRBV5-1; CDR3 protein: ASSSTGISTEAF
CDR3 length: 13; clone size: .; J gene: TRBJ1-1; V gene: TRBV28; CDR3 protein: ASSSTGTGSPEAF
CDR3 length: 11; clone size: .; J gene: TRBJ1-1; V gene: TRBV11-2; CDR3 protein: ASSPATNTEAF
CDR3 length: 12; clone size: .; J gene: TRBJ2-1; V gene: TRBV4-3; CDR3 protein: ASSLGLGAAEQF
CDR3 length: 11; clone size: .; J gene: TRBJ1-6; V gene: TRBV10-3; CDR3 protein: AITMTQGSPLH
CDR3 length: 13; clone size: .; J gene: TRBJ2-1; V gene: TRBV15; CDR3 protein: ATSDPRPSYNEQF
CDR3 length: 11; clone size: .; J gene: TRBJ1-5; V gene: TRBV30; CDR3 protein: AWSLISGQPQH
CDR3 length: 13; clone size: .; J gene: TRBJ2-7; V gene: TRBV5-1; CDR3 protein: ASSFGLQSSYEQY
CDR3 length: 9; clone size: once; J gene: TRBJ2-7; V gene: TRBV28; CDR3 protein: ASSPNYEQY
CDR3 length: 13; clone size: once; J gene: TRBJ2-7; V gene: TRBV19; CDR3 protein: ASSISNRVVYEQY
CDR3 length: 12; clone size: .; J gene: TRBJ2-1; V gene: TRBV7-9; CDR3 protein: ASSSGTSTGEQF
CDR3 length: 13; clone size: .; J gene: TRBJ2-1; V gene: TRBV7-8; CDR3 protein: ASSSTGTTYNEQF
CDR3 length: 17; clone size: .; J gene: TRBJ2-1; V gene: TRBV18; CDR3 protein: ASSPPVPSSVSSYNEQF
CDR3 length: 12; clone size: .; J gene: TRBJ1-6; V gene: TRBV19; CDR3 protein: ASSTGTVNSPLH
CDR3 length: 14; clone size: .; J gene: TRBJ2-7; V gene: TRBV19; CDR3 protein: ASSTRSWRDTYEQY
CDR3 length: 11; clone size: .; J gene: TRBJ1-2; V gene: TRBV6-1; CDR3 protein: ASSEAGRLDYT
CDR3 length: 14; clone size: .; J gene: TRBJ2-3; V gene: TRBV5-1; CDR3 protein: ASSLGTETSTDTQY
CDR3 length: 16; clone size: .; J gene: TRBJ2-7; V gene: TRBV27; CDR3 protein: ASSFSGTSGVSSYEQY
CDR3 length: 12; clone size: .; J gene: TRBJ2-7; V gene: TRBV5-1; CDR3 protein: ASSLRQGSYEQY
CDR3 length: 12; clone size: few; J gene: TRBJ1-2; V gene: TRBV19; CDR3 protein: ASSPLPAVYGYT
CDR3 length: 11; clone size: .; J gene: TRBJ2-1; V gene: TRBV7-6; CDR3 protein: ASSQLLADEQF
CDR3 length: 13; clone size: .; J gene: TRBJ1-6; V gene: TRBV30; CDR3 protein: AWTEGVSYNSPLH
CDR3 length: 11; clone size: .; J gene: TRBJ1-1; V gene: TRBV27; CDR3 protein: ASSPPPYTEAF
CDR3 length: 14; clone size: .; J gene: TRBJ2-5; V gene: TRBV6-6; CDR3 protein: ASSYAGTRPQETQY
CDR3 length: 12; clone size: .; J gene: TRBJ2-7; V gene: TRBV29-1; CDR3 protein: SVEFGTAAYEQY